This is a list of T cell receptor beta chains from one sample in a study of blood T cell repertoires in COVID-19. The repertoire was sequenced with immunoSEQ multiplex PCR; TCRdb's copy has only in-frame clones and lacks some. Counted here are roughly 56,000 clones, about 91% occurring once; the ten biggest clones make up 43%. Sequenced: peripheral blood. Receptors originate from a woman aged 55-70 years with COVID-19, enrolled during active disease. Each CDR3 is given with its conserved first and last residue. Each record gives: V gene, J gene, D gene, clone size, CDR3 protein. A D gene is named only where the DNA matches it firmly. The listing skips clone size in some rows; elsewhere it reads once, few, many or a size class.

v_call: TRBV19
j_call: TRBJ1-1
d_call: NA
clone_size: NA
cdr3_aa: CASTLKADTEAFF

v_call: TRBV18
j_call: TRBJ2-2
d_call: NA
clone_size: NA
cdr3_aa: CASSPQPGNTGELFF

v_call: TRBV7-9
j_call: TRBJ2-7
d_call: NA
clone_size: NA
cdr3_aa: CASRGQGSYEQYF

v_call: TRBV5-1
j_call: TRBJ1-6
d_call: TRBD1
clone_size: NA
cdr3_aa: CASSLAGGGRQGSPLHF

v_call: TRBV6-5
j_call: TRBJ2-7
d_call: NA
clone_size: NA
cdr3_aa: CASSDSIVSYEQYF

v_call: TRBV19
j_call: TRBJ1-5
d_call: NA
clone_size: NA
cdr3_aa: CASSQQGSQPQHF

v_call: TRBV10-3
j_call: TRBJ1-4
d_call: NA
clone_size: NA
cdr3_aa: CAIRSAGREKLFF

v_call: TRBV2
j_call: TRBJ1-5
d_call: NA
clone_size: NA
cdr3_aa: CASSESLSNQPQHF

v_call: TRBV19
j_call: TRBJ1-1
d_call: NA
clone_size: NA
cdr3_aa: CASSIAGEGSGNTEAFF

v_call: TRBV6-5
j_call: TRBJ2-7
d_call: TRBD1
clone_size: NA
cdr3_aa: CASTSGQGAYEQYF

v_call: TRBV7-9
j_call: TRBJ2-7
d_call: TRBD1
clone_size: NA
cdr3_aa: CASSFSRDPGQGLYEQYF

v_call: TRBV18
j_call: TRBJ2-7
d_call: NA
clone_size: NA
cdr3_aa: CASSPSGIEQYF

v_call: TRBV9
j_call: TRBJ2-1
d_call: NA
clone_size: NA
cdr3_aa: CASSVGEVVAYNEQFF

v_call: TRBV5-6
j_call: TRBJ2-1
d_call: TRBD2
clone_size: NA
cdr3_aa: CASSVRLAGYNNEQFF

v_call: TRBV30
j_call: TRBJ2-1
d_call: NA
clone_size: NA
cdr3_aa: CAWRVGRGSYNEQFF

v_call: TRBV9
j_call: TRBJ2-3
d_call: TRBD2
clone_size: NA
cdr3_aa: CASSHLQSGGPVPSTDTQYF

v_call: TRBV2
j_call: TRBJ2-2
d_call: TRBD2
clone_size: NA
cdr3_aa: CASAGLAGGPDTGELFF

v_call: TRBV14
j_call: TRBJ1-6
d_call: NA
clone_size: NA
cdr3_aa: CASSRAGTYYNSPLHF

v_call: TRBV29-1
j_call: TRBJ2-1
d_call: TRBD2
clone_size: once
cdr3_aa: CSAGEWSGTYNEQFF

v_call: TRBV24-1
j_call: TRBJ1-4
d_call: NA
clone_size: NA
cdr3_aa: CATSDPTGPNEKLFF

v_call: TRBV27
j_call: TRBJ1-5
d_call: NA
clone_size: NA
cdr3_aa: CASSTLGQGRNQPQHF

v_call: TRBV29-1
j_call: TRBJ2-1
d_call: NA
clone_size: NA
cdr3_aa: CSVGATSGQGIVNEQFF

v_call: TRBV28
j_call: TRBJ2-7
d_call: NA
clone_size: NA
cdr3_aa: CASSPPGVAYEQYF

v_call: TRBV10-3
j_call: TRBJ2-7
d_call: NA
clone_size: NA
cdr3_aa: CAISESLLYEQYF

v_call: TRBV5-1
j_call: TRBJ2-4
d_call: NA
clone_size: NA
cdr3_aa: CASSLGHRERNIQYF

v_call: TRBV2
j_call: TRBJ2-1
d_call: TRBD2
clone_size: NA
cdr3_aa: CASRNSGGANEQFF

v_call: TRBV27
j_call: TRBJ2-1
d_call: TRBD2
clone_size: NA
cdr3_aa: CASSSATSGRYNEQFF

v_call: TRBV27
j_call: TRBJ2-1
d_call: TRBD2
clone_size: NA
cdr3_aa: CASSLTSDYNEQFF

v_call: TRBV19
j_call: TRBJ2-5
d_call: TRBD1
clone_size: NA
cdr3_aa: CASSGTGVQETQYF

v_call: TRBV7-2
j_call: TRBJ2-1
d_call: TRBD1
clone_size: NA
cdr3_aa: CASSFGTGGHNEQFF

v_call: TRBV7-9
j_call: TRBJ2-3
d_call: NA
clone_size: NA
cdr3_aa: CASSSRGTQYF

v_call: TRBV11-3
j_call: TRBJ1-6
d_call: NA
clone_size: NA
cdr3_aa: CASSLVARRDF